The 8 T cell receptor beta chains presented below share a single source sample, sequenced in a study of blood T cell repertoires in COVID-19. TCRdb's table, derived via immunoSEQ multiplex PCR, lists solely in-frame clones and lacks some. The sample contains 200,000 to 250,000 clones, about 76% of which appear only once. The sequenced sample was PBMCs or T cells enriched from blood (not recorded which). These receptors were obtained from a woman between 45 and 60 years old with acute COVID-19.

The J gene is TRBJ2-7, the V gene TRBV11-2; weak D call: TRBD2 (7 bases). Trimming took off 0 bases at V and 7 bases at J, with 13 bases between the two ends. CDR3 length: 14 amino acids. Germline V gene sequence: CDR1 SGHAT, CDR2 FQNNGV. DNA for the CDR3: TGTGCCAGCAGCTTAGACGCGGGGGCAGGAGAGCAGTACTTC. Translated, it gives CASSLDAGAGEQYF.

CDR3 bases: TGTGCCAGCAGTTTAGGGGGGGGCAATCAGCCCCAGCATTTT. Translated: CASSLGGGNQPQHF. The chain is built from TRBV27 and TRBJ1-5, with TRBD1 as a possible D gene (5 bases). Germline assignment: CDR1 MNHEY and CDR2 SMNVEV (reference sequence). V lost 2 bases to trimming and J lost 2 bases, with 7 bases between them. The CDR3 length is 14 residues.

V usage is TRBV4-1 and J usage is TRBJ2-1; D may be TRBD1 (5 bases). Trimming cost V 0 bases and J 2 bases, with 11 bases left between them. The germline CDR1 and CDR2 sequences are MGHRA and YSYEKL. The CDR3 contains 16 residues. The chain's CDR3 is CASSQDKQGAYNEQFF. In DNA, the CDR3 is TGCGCCAGCAGCCAAGATAAACAAGGGGCCTACAATGAGCAGTTCTTC.

V and J are TRBV7-2 and TRBJ2-3, with 10 bases identical to TRBD2. V lost 1 base, J lost 7 bases, and 8 bases stayed unmatched. Per the germline V gene, CDR1 is SGHTA and CDR2 is FQGNSA. The CDR3 totals 16 residues. The CDR3, as DNA: TGTGCCAGCAGCTTAGGGATAGCGGGGGGCGAGAATACGCAGTATTTT. As protein: CASSLGIAGGENTQYF.

Details on this clone: Other DNA sequences in the sample encode the same CDR3. This chain joins TRBV6-1 and TRBJ2-1; 15 nucleotides match TRBD2. Germline V gene data show CDR1 as MNHNS and CDR2 as SASEGT. The ends lost 0 bases at V and 4 bases at J; junction bases unmatched: 1. This CDR3 region has 17 residues. CDR3 coding DNA: TGTGCCAGCAGTGAAGCGGGACTAGCGGGGGGATACAATGAGCAGTTCTTC. This codes for CASSEAGLAGGYNEQFF.

This chain joins TRBV28 and TRBJ1-2; D unclear. Germline loops: CDR1 MDHEN, CDR2 SYDVKM. V was cut by 2 bases and J by 5 bases, with 6 bases left in between. This CDR3 has 12 residues. CDR3 residues: CASSLRVYGYTF. CDR3 in DNA: TGTGCCAGCAGTTTACGGGTATATGGCTACACCTTC.

This chain connects TRBV19 to TRBJ1-3, with D possibly being TRBD1 (6 bases). CDR3 length: 14 amino acids. Deletions cut 8 bases from V and 1 base from J, with 12 bases between. The V gene's germline CDR1 is LNHDA and CDR2 SQIVND (reference sequence). In DNA, the CDR3 is TGTGCCAGTTGGGGGGGCCCGTCTGGAAACACCATATATTTT. Protein: CASWGGPSGNTIYF.

The V and J genes are TRBV28 and TRBJ2-3; 10 bases match TRBD2. The CDR3 has 15 amino acids. V dropped 8 bases and J dropped 0; count of bases not matched to a gene: 5. From germline, CDR1 is MDHEN and CDR2 SYDVKM. The CDR3 protein is CASGSSGGSTDTQYF. CDR3 DNA sequence: TGTGCCAGCGGTTCTAGCGGGGGTAGCACAGATACGCAGTATTTT.